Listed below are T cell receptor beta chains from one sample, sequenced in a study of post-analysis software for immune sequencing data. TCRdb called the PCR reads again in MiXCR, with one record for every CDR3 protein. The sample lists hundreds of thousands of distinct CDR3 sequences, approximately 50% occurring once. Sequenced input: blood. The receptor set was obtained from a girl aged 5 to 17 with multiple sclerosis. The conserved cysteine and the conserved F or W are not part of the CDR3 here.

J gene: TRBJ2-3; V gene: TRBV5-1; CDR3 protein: ASSLGQGNTQY
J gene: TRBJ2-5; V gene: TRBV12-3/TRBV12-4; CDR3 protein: ASRREGETQY
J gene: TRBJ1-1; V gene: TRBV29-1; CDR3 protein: SVETRFATEAF
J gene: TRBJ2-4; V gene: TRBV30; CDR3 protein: AWSLGLAGGNQY
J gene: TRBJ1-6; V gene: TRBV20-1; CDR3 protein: SASVPSISYNSPLH
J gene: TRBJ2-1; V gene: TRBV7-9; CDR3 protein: ASSLVFYNEQF
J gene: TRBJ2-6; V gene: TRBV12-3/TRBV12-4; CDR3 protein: ASSLSGSRDGANVLT
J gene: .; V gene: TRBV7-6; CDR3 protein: VSSVGRGAEQY
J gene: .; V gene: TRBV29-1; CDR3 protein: SVEGDSSSYNEQY
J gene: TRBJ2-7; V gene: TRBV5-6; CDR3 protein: ASSFRQIYEQY
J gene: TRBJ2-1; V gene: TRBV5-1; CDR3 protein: ASSLPKTSTNEQH
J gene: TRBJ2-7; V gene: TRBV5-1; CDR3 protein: ASTTGEVPYEQY
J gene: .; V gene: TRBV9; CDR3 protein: ASSVGWASSHEQY
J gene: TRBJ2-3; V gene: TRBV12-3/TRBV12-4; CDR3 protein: ASSLGTGKSTGTQY
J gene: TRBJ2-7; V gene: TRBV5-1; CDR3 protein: ASSPGTGKDEQY
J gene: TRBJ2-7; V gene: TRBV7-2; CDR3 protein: ASSLASGRPSYEQY
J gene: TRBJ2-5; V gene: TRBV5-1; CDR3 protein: ASSLWGLAETQY
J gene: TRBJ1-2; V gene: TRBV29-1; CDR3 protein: SVEGNYGYT
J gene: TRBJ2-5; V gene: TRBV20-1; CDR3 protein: SARDDLAGGQGEQY
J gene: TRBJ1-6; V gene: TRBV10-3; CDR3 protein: AISEPRGGSNSPLH
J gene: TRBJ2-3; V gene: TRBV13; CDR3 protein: ASSSRLAGTTDTQY
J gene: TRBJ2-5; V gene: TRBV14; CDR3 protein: ASSQAGLRPETQY
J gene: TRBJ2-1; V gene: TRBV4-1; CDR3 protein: ASSHPPGSLIRLNEQF
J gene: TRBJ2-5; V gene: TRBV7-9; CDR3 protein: ASSSRTYETQY
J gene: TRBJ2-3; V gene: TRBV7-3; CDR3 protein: ASSLGHKRTDTQY
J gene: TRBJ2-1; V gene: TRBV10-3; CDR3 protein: AISELQGSYNEQF
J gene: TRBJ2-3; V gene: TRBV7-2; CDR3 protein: ASSLARLAGYTDTQY
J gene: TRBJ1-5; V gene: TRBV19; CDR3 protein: ASSMQGGNQPQH
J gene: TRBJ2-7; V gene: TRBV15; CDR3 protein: ATSRDRPSGGPSEQY
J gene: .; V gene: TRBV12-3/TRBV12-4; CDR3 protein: ASTPGGAGYEQY
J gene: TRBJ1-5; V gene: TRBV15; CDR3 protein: ATSRAGRGNQPQH
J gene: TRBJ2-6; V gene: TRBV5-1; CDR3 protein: ASSLDRVRGANVLT
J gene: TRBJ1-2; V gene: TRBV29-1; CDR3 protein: SVDWKGDYGYT
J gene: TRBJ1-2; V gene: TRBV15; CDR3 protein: ATSRDMGQFYGYT
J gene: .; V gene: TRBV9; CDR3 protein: ASSVTGGPYEQY
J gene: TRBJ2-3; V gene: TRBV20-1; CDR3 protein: SARDGGSVTSTDTQY
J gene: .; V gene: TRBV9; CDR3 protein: ASSVGTPANYEQY
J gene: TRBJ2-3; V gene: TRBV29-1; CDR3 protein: SVAPGTDTQY
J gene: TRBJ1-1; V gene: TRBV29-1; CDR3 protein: SVMGQMNTEAF
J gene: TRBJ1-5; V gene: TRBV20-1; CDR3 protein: SASTPGGQPQH
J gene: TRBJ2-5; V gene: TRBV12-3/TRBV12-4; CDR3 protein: ASSWRQYQETQY
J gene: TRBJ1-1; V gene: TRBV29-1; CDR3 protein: SAATVNTEAF
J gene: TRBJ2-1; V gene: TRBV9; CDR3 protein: ASSAAGGRNEQF
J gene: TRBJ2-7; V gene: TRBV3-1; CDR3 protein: ASSRRGGTGEYEQY
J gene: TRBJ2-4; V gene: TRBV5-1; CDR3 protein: ASSLVQGNIQY
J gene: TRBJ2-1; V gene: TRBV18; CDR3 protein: ASSPNNEQF
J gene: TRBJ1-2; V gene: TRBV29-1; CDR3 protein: SAKGRTDYGYT
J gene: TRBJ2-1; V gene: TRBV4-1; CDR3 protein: ASSLQGSSYNEQF
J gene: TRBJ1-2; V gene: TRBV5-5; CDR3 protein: ASSWVVASGGYT